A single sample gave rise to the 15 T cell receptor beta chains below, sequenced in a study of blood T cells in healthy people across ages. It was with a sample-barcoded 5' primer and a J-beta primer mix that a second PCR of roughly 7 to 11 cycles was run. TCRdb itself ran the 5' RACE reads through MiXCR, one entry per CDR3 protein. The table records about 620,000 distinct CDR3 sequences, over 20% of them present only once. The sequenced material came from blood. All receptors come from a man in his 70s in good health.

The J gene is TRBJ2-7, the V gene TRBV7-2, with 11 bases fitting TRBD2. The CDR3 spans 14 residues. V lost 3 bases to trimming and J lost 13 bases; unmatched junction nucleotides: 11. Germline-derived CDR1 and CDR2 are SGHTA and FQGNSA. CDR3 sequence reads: CASSLDSGTSGFYF. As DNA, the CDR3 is TGTGCCAGCAGCTTGGACTCCGGGACTAGCGGTTTTTACTTC.

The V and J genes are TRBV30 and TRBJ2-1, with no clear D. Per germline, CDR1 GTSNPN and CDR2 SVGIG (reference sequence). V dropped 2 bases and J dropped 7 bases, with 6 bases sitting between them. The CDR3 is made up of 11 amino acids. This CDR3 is CAWSSRNEQFF. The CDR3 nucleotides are TGTGCCTGGAGTTCCCGGAATGAGCAGTTCTTC.

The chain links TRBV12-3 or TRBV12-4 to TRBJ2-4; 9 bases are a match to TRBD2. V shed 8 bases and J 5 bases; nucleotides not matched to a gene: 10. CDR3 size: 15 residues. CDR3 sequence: CASGAGGRAENIQYF. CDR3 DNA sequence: TGTGCCAGCGGAGCAGGCGGGAGGGCCGAAAACATTCAGTACTTC.

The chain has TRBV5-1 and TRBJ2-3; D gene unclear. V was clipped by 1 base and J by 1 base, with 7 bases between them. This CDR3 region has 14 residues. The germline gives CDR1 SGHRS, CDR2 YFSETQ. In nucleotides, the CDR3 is TGCGCCAGCAGCTTGAACATAGGCACAGATACGCAGTATTTT. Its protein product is CASSLNIGTDTQYF.

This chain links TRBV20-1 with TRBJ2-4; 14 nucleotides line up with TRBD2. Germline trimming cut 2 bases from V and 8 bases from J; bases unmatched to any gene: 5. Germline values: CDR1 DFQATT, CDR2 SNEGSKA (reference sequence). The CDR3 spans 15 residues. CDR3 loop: CSARRLAGGGDIQYF. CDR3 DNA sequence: TGCAGTGCTAGACGACTAGCGGGAGGGGGGGACATTCAGTACTTC.

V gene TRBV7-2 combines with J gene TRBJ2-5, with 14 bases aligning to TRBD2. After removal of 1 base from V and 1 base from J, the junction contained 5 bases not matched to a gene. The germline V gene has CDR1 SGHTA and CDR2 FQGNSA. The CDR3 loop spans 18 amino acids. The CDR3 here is CASSLVGLAGAIQETQYF. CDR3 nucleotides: TGTGCCAGCAGCTTAGTGGGACTAGCGGGAGCCATCCAAGAGACCCAGTACTTC. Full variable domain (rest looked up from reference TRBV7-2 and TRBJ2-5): GAGVSQSPSNKVTEKGKDVELRCDPISGHTALYWYRQSLGQGLEFLIYFQGNSAPDKSGLPSDRFSAERTGGSVSTLTIQRTQQEDSAVYLCASSLVGLAGAIQETQYFGPGTRLLVL.

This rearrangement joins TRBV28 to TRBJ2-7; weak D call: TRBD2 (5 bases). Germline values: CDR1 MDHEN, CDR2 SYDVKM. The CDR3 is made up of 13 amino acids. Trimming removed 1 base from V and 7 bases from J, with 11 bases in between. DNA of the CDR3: TGTGCCAGCAGTTTATCCGGGGTGCAAGAGCAGTACTTC. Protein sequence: CASSLSGVQEQYF.

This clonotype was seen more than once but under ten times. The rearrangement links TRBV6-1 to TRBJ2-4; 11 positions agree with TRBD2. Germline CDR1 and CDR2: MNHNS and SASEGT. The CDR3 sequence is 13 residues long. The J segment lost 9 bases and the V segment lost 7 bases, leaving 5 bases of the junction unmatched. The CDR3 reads CASNIAGGSIQYF. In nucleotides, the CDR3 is TGTGCCAGCAACATAGCGGGAGGGAGCATTCAGTACTTC.

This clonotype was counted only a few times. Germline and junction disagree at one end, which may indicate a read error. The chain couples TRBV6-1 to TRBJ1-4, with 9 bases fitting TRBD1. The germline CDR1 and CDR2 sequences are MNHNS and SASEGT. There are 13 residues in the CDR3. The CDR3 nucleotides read TGTGCCGGCAGACAGGGGGAATGGGAAAAACTGTTTTTT. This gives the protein CAGRQGEWEKLFF.

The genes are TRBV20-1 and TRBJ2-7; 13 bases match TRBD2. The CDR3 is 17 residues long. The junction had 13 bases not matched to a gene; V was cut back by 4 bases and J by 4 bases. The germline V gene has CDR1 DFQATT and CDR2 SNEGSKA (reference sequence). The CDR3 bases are TGCAGTGCTATAGACAGTCGGACTAGCGGGAGAACGTACGAGCAGTACTTC. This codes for CSAIDSRTSGRTYEQYF.

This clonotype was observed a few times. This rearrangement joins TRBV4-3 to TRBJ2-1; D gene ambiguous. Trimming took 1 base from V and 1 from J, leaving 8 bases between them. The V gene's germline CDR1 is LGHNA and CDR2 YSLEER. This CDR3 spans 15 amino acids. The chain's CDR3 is CASSQVAPSYNEQFF. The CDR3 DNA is TGCGCCAGCAGCCAAGTGGCTCCATCCTACAATGAGCAGTTCTTC.

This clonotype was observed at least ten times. CDR3 sequence reads: CASSESPSYNEQFF. The DNA for the CDR3 is TGCGCCAGCAGTGAGTCCCCTAGCTACAATGAGCAGTTCTTC. This chain connects TRBV10-1 to TRBJ2-1; D is unresolved. V lost 0 bases and J 3 bases, leaving 6 bases between the germline ends. This CDR3 spans 14 amino acids. The V gene's germline CDR1 is WNHNN and CDR2 SYGVQD (reference sequence).

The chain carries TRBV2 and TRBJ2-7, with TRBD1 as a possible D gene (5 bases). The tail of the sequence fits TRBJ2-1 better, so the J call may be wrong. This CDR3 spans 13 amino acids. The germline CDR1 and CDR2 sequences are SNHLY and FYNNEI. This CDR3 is CASGASIYNEQFF. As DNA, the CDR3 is TGTGCCAGCGGGGCATCTATCTACAATGAGCAGTTCTTC.

CDR3 DNA: TGTGCCAGCAGCCGGGGACGAGGACTAGCGGTTAGCTCCTACGAGCAGTACTTC. Translation: CASSRGRGLAVSSYEQYF. This chain uses TRBV21-1 with TRBJ2-5; the table's D call, TRBD2, was not checked against the DNA. The DNA matches TRBJ2-7 better at its end, which makes the J call doubtful. TRBV21-1 is shown as a pseudogene. This CDR3 is built from 18 residues.

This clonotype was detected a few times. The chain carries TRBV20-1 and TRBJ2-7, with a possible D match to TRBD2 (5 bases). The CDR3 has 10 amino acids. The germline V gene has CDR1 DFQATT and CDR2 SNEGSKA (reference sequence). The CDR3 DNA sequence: TGCGGAGGCGGTTCCTACGAGCAGTACTTC. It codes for CGGGSYEQYF.